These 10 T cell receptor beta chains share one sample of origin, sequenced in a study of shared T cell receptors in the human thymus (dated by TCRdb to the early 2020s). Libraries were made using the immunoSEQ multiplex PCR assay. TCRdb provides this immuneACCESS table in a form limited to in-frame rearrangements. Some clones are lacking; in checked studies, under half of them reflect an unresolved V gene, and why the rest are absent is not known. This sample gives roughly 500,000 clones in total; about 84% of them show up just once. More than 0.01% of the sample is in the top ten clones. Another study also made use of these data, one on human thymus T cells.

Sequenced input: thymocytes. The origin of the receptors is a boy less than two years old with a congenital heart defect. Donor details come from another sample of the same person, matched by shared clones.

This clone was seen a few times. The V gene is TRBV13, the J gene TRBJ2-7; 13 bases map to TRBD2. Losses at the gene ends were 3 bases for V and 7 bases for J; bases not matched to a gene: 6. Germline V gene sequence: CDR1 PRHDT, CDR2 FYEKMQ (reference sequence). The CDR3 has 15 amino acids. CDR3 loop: CASSLGLAGTGEQYF. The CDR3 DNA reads TGTGCCAGCAGCTTGGGACTAGCGGGAACGGGTGAGCAGTACTTC.

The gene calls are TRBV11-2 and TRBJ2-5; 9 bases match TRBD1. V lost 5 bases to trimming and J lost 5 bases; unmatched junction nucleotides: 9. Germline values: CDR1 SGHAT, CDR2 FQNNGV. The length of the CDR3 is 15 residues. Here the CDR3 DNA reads TGTGCCAGCAGCCTCCGGGACAGGGATCGGGAGACCCAGTACTTC. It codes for CASSLRDRDRETQYF.

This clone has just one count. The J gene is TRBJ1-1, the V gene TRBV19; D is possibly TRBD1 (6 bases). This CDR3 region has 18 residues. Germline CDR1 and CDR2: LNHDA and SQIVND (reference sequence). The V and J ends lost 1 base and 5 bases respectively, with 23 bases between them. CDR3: CASSIGPLTSGEGTEAFF. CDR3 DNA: TGTGCCAGTAGTATAGGACCCCTGACCTCAGGGGAAGGGACTGAAGCTTTCTTT.

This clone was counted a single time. In DNA, the CDR3 is TGTGCCAGCAGTGATGGGGGGGGGAATAGGGAGACCCAGTACTTC. Its protein is CASSDGGGNRETQYF. The chain uses TRBV6-1 and TRBJ2-5; TRBD2 aligns across 7 bases. The CDR3 contains 15 residues. J gave up 5 bases and V 3 bases, and 9 bases lay outside the gene matches. Germline V lookup: CDR1 MNHNS, CDR2 SASEGT.

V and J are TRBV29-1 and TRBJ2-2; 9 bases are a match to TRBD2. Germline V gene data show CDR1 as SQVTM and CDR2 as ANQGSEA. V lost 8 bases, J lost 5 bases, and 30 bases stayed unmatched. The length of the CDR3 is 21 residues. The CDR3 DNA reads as TGCAGCCAAACTGACAGGGAGGGTTCAGGGAGCGGGAGGTCGAGAACCGGGGAGCTGTTTTTT. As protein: CSQTDREGSGSGRSRTGELFF.

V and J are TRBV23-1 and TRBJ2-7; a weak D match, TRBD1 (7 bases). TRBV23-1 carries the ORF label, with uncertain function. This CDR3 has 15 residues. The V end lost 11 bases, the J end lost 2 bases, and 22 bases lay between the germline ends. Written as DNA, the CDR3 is TGCGCCGGGGGGTTACCGGGACAGATCCCCTACGAGCAGTACTTC. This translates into CAGGLPGQIPYEQYF.

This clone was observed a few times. In DNA, the CDR3 is TGTGCCAGCAGGGCGGGAGGGCCGAATACGCAGTATTTT. Translation: CASRAGGPNTQYF. The chain links TRBV2 to TRBJ2-3, with 9 bases that match TRBD2. CDR1 and CDR2 (germline): SNHLY, FYNNEI. The CDR3 has 13 amino acids. V gave up 6 bases and J gave up 7 bases; unmatched junction bases: 5.

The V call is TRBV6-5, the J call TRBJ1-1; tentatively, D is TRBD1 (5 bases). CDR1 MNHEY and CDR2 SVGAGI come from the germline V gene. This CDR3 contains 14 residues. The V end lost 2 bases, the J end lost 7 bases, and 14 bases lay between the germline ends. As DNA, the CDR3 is TGTGCCAGCAGTTACGGGGTGGGTACAGGTGAAGCTTTCTTT. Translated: CASSYGVGTGEAFF.

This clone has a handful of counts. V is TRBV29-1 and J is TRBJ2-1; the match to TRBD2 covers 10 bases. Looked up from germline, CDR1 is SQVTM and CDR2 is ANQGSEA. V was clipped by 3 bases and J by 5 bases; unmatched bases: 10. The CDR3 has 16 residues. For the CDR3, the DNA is TGCAGCGTTGAGTCACCATCAGGACTAGCGGACAATGAGCAGTTCTTC. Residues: CSVESPSGLADNEQFF.

CDR3 sequence: CASSSPAGPYGYTF. CDR3 DNA: TGTGCCAGCAGTTCTCCCGCAGGGCCCTATGGCTACACCTTC. This sequence joins TRBV6-5 and TRBJ1-2, with a possible D match to TRBD1 (5 bases). CDR1 and CDR2 from the germline V gene are MNHEY and SVGAGI. V dropped 4 bases and J dropped 4 bases, with 13 bases sitting between them. The CDR3 totals 14 residues.